The rows below give T cell receptor beta chains drawn from one sample of a study of naive and memory T cell subsets. Via MiXCR, TCRdb re-called the UMI-ligation and nested PCR reads, giving one row per CDR3 protein. The table shows over 15,000 distinct CDR3 sequences, with 8% to 10% occurring only once. The sample here was skin, taken from a tuberculin skin test site. The source of these receptors is an adult in good health. Each CDR3 is given with its conserved first and last residue. The order of the fields is CDR3 length, V gene, J gene, D gene, clone size, CDR3 protein, CDR3 DNA. D genes are given only for firm matches. Size is omitted from some rows. Given values are once, few, many or a class for expanded clones.

length: 13
V: TRBV10-3
J: TRBJ2-5
D: -
size: -
CDR3: CAISDFQGQTQYF
DNA: TGTGCCATCAGTGATTTTCAGGGGCAGACCCAGTACTTC

length: 16
V: TRBV28
J: TRBJ2-7
D: -
size: medium-sized
CDR3: CASSLGPGQEYYEQYF
DNA: TGTGCCAGCAGTTTAGGCCCAGGCCAGGAATACTACGAGCAGTACTTC

length: 16
V: TRBV30
J: TRBJ2-1
D: TRBD1
size: many
CDR3: CAWRPRQGGSRDEQFF
DNA: TGTGCCTGGAGGCCCCGACAGGGCGGCAGTAGGGATGAGCAGTTCTTC

length: 15
V: TRBV12-3/TRBV12-4
J: TRBJ2-1
D: TRBD2
size: few
CDR3: CASKLAGGAYNEQFF
DNA: TGTGCCAGCAAGCTAGCGGGAGGGGCCTACAATGAGCAGTTCTTC

length: 13
V: TRBV20-1
J: TRBJ2-4
D: -
size: medium-sized
CDR3: CSARTGSKNIQYF
DNA: TGCAGTGCTCGAACAGGGTCCAAAAACATTCAGTACTTC

length: 17
V: TRBV20-1
J: TRBJ1-2
D: -
size: -
CDR3: CSARPGLGDSSFYGYTF
DNA: TGCAGTGCCCGTCCGGGCCTTGGGGACTCTTCCTTCTATGGCTACACCTTC

length: 15
V: TRBV7-2
J: TRBJ2-3
D: -
size: many
CDR3: CASSARGSSADTQYF
DNA: TGTGCCAGCAGCGCCAGGGGCTCAAGCGCAGATACGCAGTATTTT

length: 20
V: TRBV4-1
J: TRBJ2-7
D: TRBD2
size: many
CDR3: CASSQDPGTSGRSSSYEQYF
DNA: TGCGCCAGCAGCCAAGATCCCGGGACTAGCGGCCGTTCGAGCTCCTACGAGCAGTACTTC

length: 13
V: TRBV4-3
J: TRBJ1-1
D: -
size: many
CDR3: CASSQKVHSEAFF
DNA: TGCGCCAGCAGCCAAAAAGTCCACTCTGAAGCTTTCTTT

length: 17
V: TRBV7-2
J: TRBJ2-3
D: TRBD2
size: few
CDR3: CASSPILAGGCTDTQYF
DNA: TGTGCCAGCAGCCCCATCTTGGCGGGAGGGTGCACAGATACGCAGTATTTT

length: 17
V: TRBV2
J: TRBJ2-7
D: TRBD1
size: large
CDR3: CASSEELTGGSSYEQYF
DNA: TGTGCCAGCAGTGAAGAACTAACAGGGGGTAGCTCCTACGAGCAGTACTTC

length: 15
V: TRBV29-1
J: TRBJ1-2
D: -
size: many
CDR3: CSVEDRQFHNYGYTF
DNA: TGCAGCGTTGAAGATCGACAGTTCCACAACTATGGCTACACCTTC

length: 16
V: TRBV29-1
J: TRBJ2-1
D: TRBD2
size: -
CDR3: CSVGGGLAGGYNEQFF
DNA: TGCAGCGTTGGAGGGGGACTAGCGGGAGGCTACAATGAGCAGTTCTTC

length: 13
V: TRBV20-1
J: TRBJ2-3
D: -
size: -
CDR3: CSARFILGTTQYF
DNA: TGCAGTGCTAGATTTATCTTGGGGACGACGCAGTATTTT

length: 12
V: TRBV20-1
J: TRBJ1-5
D: -
size: many
CDR3: CSAVQGGGPQHF
DNA: TGCAGTGCCGTTCAGGGCGGCGGGCCCCAGCATTTT

length: 14
V: TRBV20-1
J: TRBJ1-5
D: -
size: -
CDR3: CSAKQQGKNQPQHF
DNA: TGCAGTGCAAAGCAGCAGGGTAAGAATCAGCCCCAGCATTTT

length: 18
V: TRBV20-1
J: TRBJ2-5
D: TRBD1
size: -
CDR3: CSARSGGLIKGYQETQYF
DNA: TGCAGTGCTAGGTCAGGGGGCCTCATCAAGGGGTACCAAGAGACCCAGTACTTC

length: 18
V: TRBV20-1
J: TRBJ2-7
D: -
size: many
CDR3: CSARVVTRGNRSSYEQYF
DNA: TGCAGTGCTAGAGTAGTTACGAGGGGAAACAGGAGCTCCTACGAGCAGTACTTC

length: 15
V: TRBV6-4
J: TRBJ2-1
D: TRBD2
size: many
CDR3: CASSDSATGGHEQFF
DNA: TGTGCCAGCAGTGACTCTGCGACGGGAGGGCATGAGCAGTTCTTC

length: 20
V: TRBV5-1
J: TRBJ2-4
D: -
size: few
CDR3: CASSLGLAAGQYPAKNIQYF
DNA: TGCGCCAGCAGCTTGGGGCTGGCGGCCGGGCAGTACCCAGCCAAAAACATTCAGTACTTC

length: 15
V: TRBV27
J: TRBJ2-7
D: TRBD1
size: many
CDR3: CASSFSTGGVYEQYF
DNA: TGTGCCAGCAGTTTCTCGACAGGGGGCGTCTACGAGCAGTACTTC

length: 15
V: TRBV4-3
J: TRBJ1-2
D: -
size: many
CDR3: CASSQEGSGSGGYTF
DNA: TGCGCCAGCAGCCAAGAAGGAAGCGGTTCTGGCGGCTACACCTTC

length: 18
V: TRBV27
J: TRBJ2-6
D: TRBD1
size: many
CDR3: CASSTLGQGFAGANVLTF
DNA: TGTGCCAGCAGTACCCTTGGACAGGGTTTTGCTGGGGCCAACGTCCTGACTTTC

length: 12
V: TRBV6-5
J: TRBJ2-1
D: TRBD1
size: many
CDR3: CASSPTGIEQFF
DNA: TGTGCCAGCAGTCCGACAGGGATAGAGCAGTTCTTC

length: 15
V: TRBV7-9
J: TRBJ2-5
D: -
size: few
CDR3: CASSSSGHSQETQYF
DNA: -

length: 15
V: TRBV7-2
J: TRBJ2-4
D: -
size: few
CDR3: CASSLVTGFKNIQYF
DNA: TGTGCCAGCAGCTTAGTAACCGGGTTCAAAAACATTCAGTACTTC

length: 12
V: TRBV19
J: TRBJ2-5
D: -
size: many
CDR3: CASGTELSTQYF
DNA: TGTGCCAGTGGAACCGAACTATCAACCCAGTACTTC

length: 14
V: TRBV4-1
J: TRBJ2-7
D: TRBD1
size: many
CDR3: CASSQDDRAYEQYF
DNA: TGCGCCAGCAGCCAAGATGACAGGGCGTACGAGCAGTACTTC

length: 13
V: TRBV10-3
J: TRBJ1-1
D: -
size: few
CDR3: CAISPTEYTEAFF
DNA: TGTGCCATCAGTCCAACAGAATACACTGAAGCTTTCTTT

length: 16
V: TRBV4-1
J: TRBJ2-1
D: -
size: medium-sized
CDR3: CASSQADLFSYNEQFF
DNA: TGCGCCAGCAGCCAGGCCGATCTTTTCTCCTACAATGAGCAGTTCTTC

length: 13
V: TRBV11-2
J: TRBJ2-1
D: -
size: medium-sized
CDR3: CASSLLLTVEQFF
DNA: TGTGCCAGCAGCTTATTACTGACGGTTGAGCAGTTCTTC

length: 14
V: TRBV27
J: TRBJ2-1
D: -
size: -
CDR3: CASSYRAFYNEQFF
DNA: TGTGCCAGCAGTTATCGGGCATTCTACAATGAGCAGTTCTTC

length: 14
V: TRBV20-1
J: TRBJ2-2
D: TRBD1
size: medium-sized
CDR3: CSAREAGGPGELFF
DNA: TGCAGTGCTAGAGAAGCAGGGGGCCCCGGGGAGCTGTTTTTT

length: 15
V: TRBV29-1
J: TRBJ1-2
D: -
size: few
CDR3: CSVSRVGTTNYGDTF
DNA: TGCAGCGTTTCCAGGGTGGGGACAACTAACTATGGCGACACCTTC

length: 16
V: TRBV6-5
J: TRBJ2-2
D: -
size: many
CDR3: CASSYRDPRWTGELFF
DNA: TGTGCCAGCAGTTACCGGGACCCGCGATGGACCGGGGAGCTGTTTTTT

length: 15
V: TRBV27
J: TRBJ1-4
D: -
size: -
CDR3: CASSLFGTSNEKLFF
DNA: TGTGCCAGCAGTTTATTTGGGACCTCTAATGAAAAACTGTTTTTT

length: 16
V: TRBV25-1
J: TRBJ2-1
D: -
size: medium-sized
CDR3: CASSEAGGNSYNEQFF
DNA: TGTGCCAGCAGTGAGGCTGGCGGGAACTCCTACAATGAGCAGTTCTTC

length: 17
V: TRBV5-1
J: TRBJ2-2
D: -
size: few
CDR3: CASSPRVAGVNTGELFF
DNA: TGCGCCAGCAGCCCGAGGGTGGCAGGCGTGAACACCGGGGAGCTGTTTTTT

length: 13
V: TRBV2
J: TRBJ1-1
D: -
size: many
CDR3: CASKLRGLNEAFF
DNA: TGTGCCAGCAAACTCCGGGGCCTAAATGAAGCTTTCTTT

length: 14
V: TRBV28
J: TRBJ1-5
D: TRBD1
size: many
CDR3: CASRMTGGGQPQHF
DNA: TGTGCCAGCAGGATGACAGGGGGCGGACAGCCCCAGCATTTT

length: 14
V: TRBV5-4
J: TRBJ2-7
D: -
size: medium-sized
CDR3: CASSPLGGPYEQYF
DNA: TGTGCCAGCAGCCCCCTGGGGGGTCCCTACGAGCAGTACTTC

length: 13
V: TRBV12-3/TRBV12-4
J: TRBJ2-2
D: -
size: few
CDR3: CASSSGPGGELFF
DNA: TGTGCCAGCAGTTCAGGGCCAGGAGGGGAGCTGTTTTTT

length: 12
V: TRBV7-9
J: TRBJ2-7
D: -
size: -
CDR3: CASEGLSAEQYF
DNA: TGTGCCAGCGAAGGACTCTCAGCGGAGCAGTACTTC

length: 13
V: TRBV29-1
J: TRBJ2-1
D: -
size: many
CDR3: CSVVNPQYNEQFF
DNA: TGCAGCGTTGTGAACCCTCAGTACAATGAGCAGTTCTTC

length: 15
V: TRBV6-2/TRBV6-3
J: TRBJ1-2
D: TRBD1
size: -
CDR3: CASGKGQPPNYGDTF
DNA: TGTGCCAGCGGAAAGGGACAGCCACCAAACTATGGCGACACCTTC

length: 13
V: TRBV11-2
J: TRBJ2-7
D: -
size: many
CDR3: CASSLVGIHEQYF
DNA: TGTGCCAGCAGCTTAGTTGGCATCCACGAGCAGTACTTC

length: 13
V: TRBV20-1
J: TRBJ2-7
D: -
size: many
CDR3: CSAREGRTYEQYF
DNA: TGCAGTGCTAGAGAAGGGAGAACTTACGAGCAGTACTTC

length: 14
V: TRBV10-1
J: TRBJ1-1
D: -
size: many
CDR3: CASSESGTTRKAFF
DNA: TGCGCCAGCAGTGAGTCGGGAACAACGAGGAAAGCTTTCTTT

length: 14
V: TRBV12-5
J: TRBJ2-7
D: -
size: -
CDR3: CASGLVRTNYEQYF
DNA: TGTGCTAGTGGTTTGGTGCGGACAAACTACGAGCAGTACTTC

length: 14
V: TRBV6-5
J: TRBJ1-1
D: -
size: few
CDR3: CASSATTRGTEAFF
DNA: TGTGCCAGCAGTGCCACTACTAGGGGTACTGAAGCTTTCTTT

length: 15
V: TRBV7-2
J: TRBJ1-2
D: -
size: -
CDR3: CASSFSILMGDGYTF
DNA: TGTGCCAGCAGCTTTTCCATTCTCATGGGAGATGGCTACACCTTC

length: 15
V: TRBV9
J: TRBJ2-6
D: -
size: many
CDR3: CASSVESTGANVLTF
DNA: TGTGCCAGCAGCGTAGAGAGTACTGGGGCCAACGTCCTGACTTTC

length: 14
V: TRBV29-1
J: TRBJ1-2
D: TRBD1
size: many
CDR3: CSVEGGTGVYGYTF
DNA: TGCAGCGTTGAAGGTGGGACAGGGGTCTATGGCTACACCTTC

length: 12
V: TRBV10-2
J: TRBJ1-1
D: -
size: many
CDR3: CASSESLGEAFF
DNA: TGCGCCAGCAGTGAGTCTCTAGGGGAGGCTTTCTTT

length: 12
V: TRBV2
J: TRBJ2-1
D: -
size: -
CDR3: CASLLRSNEQFF
DNA: TGTGCCAGCCTCCTACGTAGCAATGAGCAGTTCTTC